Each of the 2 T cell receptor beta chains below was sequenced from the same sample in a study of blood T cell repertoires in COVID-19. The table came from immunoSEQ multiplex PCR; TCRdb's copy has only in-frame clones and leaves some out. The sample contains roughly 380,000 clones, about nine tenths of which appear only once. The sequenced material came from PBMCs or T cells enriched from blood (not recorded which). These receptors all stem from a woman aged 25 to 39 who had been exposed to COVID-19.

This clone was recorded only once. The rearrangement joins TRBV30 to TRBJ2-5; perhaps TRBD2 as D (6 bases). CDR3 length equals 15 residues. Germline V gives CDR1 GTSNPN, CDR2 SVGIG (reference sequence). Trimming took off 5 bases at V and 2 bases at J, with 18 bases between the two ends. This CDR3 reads CAWGGRLLFQETQYF. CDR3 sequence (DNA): TGTGCCTGGGGGGGGAGACTCCTGTTTCAAGAGACCCAGTACTTC.

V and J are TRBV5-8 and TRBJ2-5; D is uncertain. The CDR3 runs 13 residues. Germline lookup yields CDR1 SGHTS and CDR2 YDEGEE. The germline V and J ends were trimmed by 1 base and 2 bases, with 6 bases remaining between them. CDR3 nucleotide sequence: TGTGCCAGCAGCTTGCTGCAGCAAGAGACCCAGTACTTC. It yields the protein CASSLLQQETQYF.